Listed below are T cell receptor beta chains from one sample, sequenced in a study of blood T cell repertoires in COVID-19. Data came from immunoSEQ multiplex PCR; TCRdb stores just in-frame clones and leaves some out. The sample includes approximately 130,000 clones, about 86% of them seen just once. Sequenced material: peripheral blood. The receptors were gathered from a woman aged 45-65 years who had recovered from COVID-19. CDR3s include the opening cysteine and the closing phenylalanine or tryptophan. The D gene is left open where the match is weak. Size is stated for part of the rows, as once, few or many counts, or as a class when the clone is expanded.

j_call d_call clone_size v_call cdr3_aa cdr3_nt
TRBJ2-3 TRBD2 - TRBV18 CASSPRLAGVQTSTDTQYF TGTGCCAGCTCACCCCGACTAGCGGGAGTCCAAACTAGCACAGATACGCAGTATTTT
TRBJ2-7 TRBD2 - TRBV5-8 CASSLELTSGGTTSYEQYF TGTGCCAGCAGCTTGGAACTGACTAGCGGGGGTACCACATCCTACGAGCAGTACTTC
TRBJ2-5 TRBD1 - TRBV2 CASSDGTGVRAQETQYF TGTGCCAGCAGTGATGGGACAGGAGTCAGGGCTCAAGAGACCCAGTACTTC
TRBJ2-3 TRBD2 - TRBV3-1/TRBV3-2 CASSQRSGETDTQYF TGTGCCAGCAGCCAACGAAGCGGGGAAACAGATACGCAGTATTTT
TRBJ2-7 TRBD1 - TRBV18 CASSPGTGYEQYF TGTGCCAGCTCACCCGGGACAGGGTACGAGCAGTACTTC
TRBJ2-5 TRBD2 - TRBV5-6 CASSRAGGTQETQYF TGTGCCAGCAGCAGGGCGGGGGGCACACAAGAGACCCAGTACTTC
TRBJ2-5 TRBD1 - TRBV18 CASSPRTGQETQYF TGTGCCAGCTCACCCCGGACAGGCCAAGAGACCCAGTACTTC
TRBJ2-2 - - TRBV7-8 CASSFRENTGELFF TGTGCCAGCAGCTTCCGGGAGAACACCGGGGAGCTGTTTTTT
TRBJ2-3 - - TRBV2 CASSDPQITDTQYF TGTGCCAGCAGTGACCCGCAGATCACAGATACGCAGTATTTT
TRBJ1-2 - - TRBV6-1 CASSDRVYGYTF TGTGCCAGCAGTGACAGGGTGTATGGCTACACCTTC
TRBJ1-2 - - TRBV5-6 CASSLGDNGYTF TGTGCCAGCAGCTTGGGGGACAACGGCTACACCTTC
TRBJ2-3 - few TRBV7-9 CASRKRDSSVTQYF TGTGCCAGCAGAAAACGGGACTCCAGCGTTACGCAGTATTTT
TRBJ1-1 TRBD1 - TRBV11-2 CASSLEGTGEFDTEAFF TGTGCCAGCAGCTTAGAGGGGACAGGGGAATTCGACACTGAAGCTTTCTTT
TRBJ1-5 - - TRBV10-3 CAISDPGRQPQHF TGTGCCATCAGTGATCCAGGGCGTCAGCCCCAGCATTTT
TRBJ1-1 - - TRBV5-1 CASSIYRNTEAFF TGCGCCAGCAGCATTTACAGGAACACTGAAGCTTTCTTT
TRBJ2-2 - - TRBV25-1 CASTPAGVTGELFF TGTGCCAGCACTCCCGCCGGAGTGACCGGGGAGCTGTTTTTT
TRBJ2-7 - - TRBV5-5 CASSPGQQNYEQYF TGTGCCAGCAGCCCGGGACAACAAAACTACGAGCAGTACTTC
TRBJ2-3 - - TRBV4-1 CASSHHPFSGAGYDTQYF TGCGCCAGCAGCCACCACCCGTTTAGCGGCGCCGGTTACGATACGCAGTATTTT
TRBJ1-4 TRBD1 - TRBV6-2/TRBV6-3 CASSLLTGITEKLFF TGTGCCAGCAGTTTGTTGACAGGGATCACGGAAAAACTGTTTTTT
TRBJ2-5 - once TRBV5-4 CASSLAGKETQYF TGTGCCAGCAGCTTGGCGGGGAAAGAGACCCAGTACTTC
TRBJ2-1 TRBD1 once TRBV24-1 CATTRDRPNNEQFF TGTGCCACCACCAGGGACAGGCCGAACAATGAGCAGTTCTTC
TRBJ1-1 - - TRBV19 CASSLTMGAWTEAFF TGTGCCAGTAGTCTGACAATGGGGGCTTGGACTGAAGCTTTCTTT
TRBJ2-1 TRBD2 - TRBV5-1 CASRRASGTNEQFF TGCGCCAGCCGGAGGGCTAGCGGGACGAATGAGCAGTTCTTC
TRBJ2-5 TRBD2 once TRBV11-3 CASSPGLAGGETQYF TGTGCCAGCAGCCCGGGACTAGCGGGAGGGGAGACCCAGTACTTC
TRBJ1-5 - - TRBV2 CASSGGTKDQPQHF TGTGCCAGCAGTGGGGGGACAAAAGATCAGCCCCAGCATTTT
TRBJ1-4 TRBD1 - TRBV11-1 CASSLGDRDRPFF TGTGCCAGCAGCTTAGGGGACCGGGACAGGCCCTTTTTT
TRBJ1-1 TRBD1 - TRBV5-5 CASNPESPDRGRPNTEAFF TGTGCCAGCAACCCAGAGTCTCCGGACAGGGGAAGACCTAACACTGAAGCTTTCTTT
TRBJ1-2 - - TRBV30 CARARDYWGYTF TGTGCACGGGCTCGGGACTACTGGGGCTACACCTTC
TRBJ1-1 - few TRBV19 CASSNNLNTEAFF TGTGCCAGTAGTAACAACCTCAACACTGAAGCTTTCTTT
TRBJ2-6 TRBD2 - TRBV19 CASSTSSGSSGANVLTF TGTGCCAGTAGTACCTCTAGCGGGAGCTCTGGGGCCAACGTCCTGACTTTC
TRBJ2-1 - - TRBV6-6 CASSSVSEQFF TGTGCCAGCAGTTCCGTGAGTGAGCAGTTCTTC
TRBJ1-2 TRBD1 medium-sized TRBV7-3 CASSFSTGVGYTF TGTGCCAGCAGCTTCTCCACAGGGGTTGGCTACACCTTC
TRBJ2-2 TRBD1 - TRBV5-6 CASSEDRENTGELFF TGTGCCAGCAGCGAGGACAGGGAGAACACCGGGGAGCTGTTTTTT
TRBJ2-7 TRBD2 - TRBV4-2 CASSQAFSGGYEQYF TGTGCCAGCAGCCAAGCCTTTAGCGGGGGCTACGAGCAGTACTTC
TRBJ2-3 - - TRBV7-9 CASSLGGGQATDTQYF TGTGCCAGCAGCTTAGGGGGAGGACAGGCCACAGATACGCAGTATTTT
TRBJ1-1 - - TRBV18 CASSLTTGGRGEAFF TGTGCCAGCTCACTTACGACAGGCGGTAGGGGTGAAGCTTTCTTT
TRBJ2-5 TRBD2 - TRBV4-1 CASSPSGEVTQYF TGCGCCAGCAGCCCGAGCGGGGAGGTGACCCAGTACTTC
TRBJ2-1 - - TRBV9 CASTLTESSYNEQFF TGTGCCAGCACCCTAACAGAGAGCTCCTACAATGAGCAGTTCTTC
TRBJ1-5 - - TRBV19 CASSQQRDSNQPQHF TGTGCCAGTAGTCAGCAACGGGATAGCAATCAGCCCCAGCATTTT
TRBJ1-1 - - TRBV5-6 CASSLVALQNTEAFF TGTGCCAGCAGCTTGGTGGCTTTACAGAACACTGAAGCTTTCTTT
TRBJ2-7 TRBD2 - TRBV2 CASREGLAVNSYEQYF TGTGCCAGCAGGGAGGGACTAGCGGTTAACTCCTACGAGCAGTACTTC
TRBJ2-7 TRBD1 - TRBV28 CASSGQGPTYEQYF TGTGCCAGCAGCGGACAGGGCCCCACCTACGAGCAGTACTTC
TRBJ2-1 TRBD2 - TRBV6-5 CASSYLGTSGRDEQFF TGTGCCAGCAGTTACCTCGGAACTAGCGGGAGAGATGAGCAGTTCTTC
TRBJ2-1 TRBD2 - TRBV4-1 CASSQWGGGAGVSNEQFF TGCGCCAGCAGCCAATGGGGTGGTGGAGCGGGAGTGAGCAATGAGCAGTTCTTC
TRBJ1-2 - - TRBV4-1 CASSLGTELNYGYTF TGCGCCAGCAGCCTCGGAACAGAGCTTAACTATGGCTACACCTTC